The 30 T cell receptor beta chains below all came from one sample that was sequenced in a study of T cells in Graves' hyperthyroidism and ophthalmopathy. Amplified regions were TCR beta CDR3 sequences from RNA transcripts. RT-PCR in the first round (using the HTBI primer set) targeted the TCR CDR3. TCRdb fed the multiplex PCR reads into MiXCR, producing one record per CDR3 protein. This table holds about 640,000 distinct CDR3 sequences, around 20% found once. The sequenced material came from blood. The receptors originated from a man aged 25 to 45 with Graves' ophthalmopathy.

At least ten counts were recorded for this clonotype. The chain is built from TRBV18 and TRBJ1-2, with D hard to call. This CDR3 is built from 13 residues. V lost 8 bases, J lost 1 base, and 11 bases lay in between. CDR1 and CDR2 (germline): KGHSH, LQKENI. The CDR3 sequence is CASAPTDNYGYTF. The CDR3 bases are TGTGCCAGCGCCCCGACTGATAACTATGGCTACACCTTC.

This clonotype was detected many times. The chain couples TRBV20-1 to TRBJ2-3; D gene ambiguous. Germline CDR1 is DFQATT and CDR2 is SNEGSKA (reference sequence). The V end was cut by 3 bases, the J end by 1 base, with 11 bases between. The CDR3 runs 14 residues. The CDR3 sequence: CSASSFRGTDTQYF. The DNA for the CDR3 is TGCAGTGCTAGCTCTTTCCGGGGCACAGATACGCAGTATTTT.

V usage is TRBV30 and J usage is TRBJ2-7, with 8 bases aligning to TRBD2. In germline, CDR1 is GTSNPN, CDR2 SVGIG (reference sequence). CDR3 length: 15 amino acids. V lost 5 bases, J lost 3 bases, and 12 bases stayed unmatched. As DNA, the CDR3 is TGTGCCTGGGTAGCGGGAAAAGCAAGGGGCTACGAGCAGTACTTC. This translates into CAWVAGKARGYEQYF.

This clonotype was recorded at least ten times. The V call is TRBV5-1, the J call TRBJ2-1; possibly TRBD1 for D (6 bases). CDR3 length: 14 residues. V was trimmed by 4 bases and J by 4 bases, leaving 12 bases between them. In germline, CDR1 is SGHRS, CDR2 YFSETQ. CDR3 residues: CASSNGQSYNEQFF. The CDR3 nucleotides read TGCGCCAGCAGCAACGGACAGTCTTACAATGAGCAGTTCTTC.

The gene calls are TRBV20-1 and TRBJ2-1; weak D call: TRBD2 (6 bases). V lost 8 bases, J lost 6 bases, and 20 bases lay in between. CDR1 DFQATT and CDR2 SNEGSKA come from the germline V gene (reference sequence). This CDR3 region has 14 residues. CDR3: CSSEAGSNGNEQFF. The DNA of the CDR3 is TGCAGTTCCGAGGCCGGGAGCAACGGCAATGAGCAGTTCTTC.

The chain couples TRBV20-1 to TRBJ1-5; 8 bases align to TRBD1. CDR1 is DFQATT, CDR2 SNEGSKA, per germline (reference sequence). V gave up 3 bases and J gave up 3 bases; unmatched junction bases: 10. CDR3 length equals 16 residues. CDR3: CSARRTGRDINQPQHF. The CDR3 DNA sequence: TGCAGTGCTAGGCGGACAGGGAGGGATATCAATCAGCCCCAGCATTTT.

In this sample, this clonotype turned up many times. The chain is built from TRBV5-6 and TRBJ1-1; perhaps TRBD1 as D (6 bases). The ends were cut back, 7 bases at V and 0 bases at J, with 16 bases in the middle. The CDR3 contains 15 residues. Germline V lookup: CDR1 SGHDT, CDR2 YYEEEE. The CDR3 here is CASRRTDRMNTEAFF. CDR3 bases: TGTGCCAGCCGACGGACAGACAGGATGAACACTGAAGCTTTCTTT.

This clonotype was counted between two and nine times. The chain links TRBV6-5 to TRBJ1-1; no clear D. Trimming took off 0 bases at V and 3 bases at J, with 14 bases between the two ends. This CDR3 contains 16 residues. CDR1 and CDR2 from the germline V gene are MNHEY and SVGAGI. The CDR3 DNA reads as TGTGCCAGCAGTTACTCGTGGAGCCGGAGGGACACTGAAGCTTTCTTT. Residues: CASSYSWSRRDTEAFF.

In its sample, this clonotype was seen many times. V usage is TRBV28 and J usage is TRBJ2-7; 10 bases align to TRBD2. J lost 4 bases, V lost 8 bases, and 23 bases had no gene match. CDR1 MDHEN and CDR2 SYDVKM come from the germline V gene. The CDR3 contains 19 residues. DNA for the CDR3: TGTGCCAGCCCCCCGGCGCATCTAGCGGGAGAAAGTCTGTCTTACGAGCAGTACTTC. It codes for CASPPAHLAGESLSYEQYF.

The table lists this clonotype with many counts. This chain links TRBV13 with TRBJ2-7; a possible D gene is TRBD2 (6 bases). The CDR3 has 14 residues. From germline, CDR1 is PRHDT and CDR2 FYEKMQ (reference sequence). V was clipped by 4 bases and J by 2 bases, with 12 bases between them. CDR3 region: CASSSGTPAYEQYF. CDR3 nucleotides: TGTGCCAGCAGCTCCGGGACTCCAGCCTACGAGCAGTACTTC.

This clonotype was seen a few times. The chain links TRBV9 to TRBJ1-3, with 8 bases matching TRBD1. Trimming removed 4 bases from V and 4 bases from J; junction bases left unmatched: 7. The CDR3 totals 15 residues. The germline V gene has CDR1 SGDLS and CDR2 YYNGEE. CDR3 loop: CASSFQGARGNTIYF. The CDR3 DNA reads TGTGCCAGCAGCTTTCAGGGGGCGCGGGGAAACACCATATATTTT.

The CDR3: CASSQGHRDGEQYF. For the CDR3, the DNA is TGTGCCAGCAGTCAAGGGCACAGGGACGGCGAGCAGTACTTC. The V and J genes are TRBV7-9 and TRBJ2-7, with D possibly TRBD1 on 6 matching bases. Between the trimmed V and J ends, which lost 6 bases and 6 bases, there was a span of 18 bases. Germline V gene sequence: CDR1 SEHNR, CDR2 FQNEAQ (reference sequence). The CDR3 is 14 residues long.

This clonotype occurred a few times. The chain carries TRBV7-9 and TRBJ2-3; D remains unclear. The CDR3 totals 16 residues. The V end lost 6 bases, the J end lost 3 bases, and 19 bases lay between the germline ends. Germline assignment: CDR1 SEHNR and CDR2 FQNEAQ (reference sequence). This chain's CDR3 is CASSFDSHPSTDTQYF. The CDR3 DNA sequence: TGTGCCAGCAGTTTTGACTCACATCCGTCTACAGATACGCAGTATTTT. The full variable domain, its missing parts supplied by reference TRBV7-9 and TRBJ2-3, is DTGVSQNPRHKITKRGQNVTFRCDPISEHNRLYWYRQTLGQGPEFLTYFQNEAQLEKSRLLSDRFSAERPKGSFSTLEIQRTEQGDSAMYLCASSFDSHPSTDTQYFGPGTRLTVL.

The table lists this clonotype with many counts. The J gene is TRBJ2-1, the V gene TRBV28, with TRBD2 matching 10 bases. Germline V lookup: CDR1 MDHEN, CDR2 SYDVKM. The CDR3 covers 15 residues. Trimming took 7 bases from V and 9 from J; bases not matched to a gene: 12. The CDR3 reads CASIIAGGAGSEQFF. The CDR3 nucleotides are TGTGCCAGCATTATAGCGGGAGGCGCGGGTTCTGAGCAGTTCTTC.

This clonotype was observed many times. The CDR3 reads CASTRTGTDTQYF. The CDR3 region has the DNA TGTGCCAGCACCAGGACAGGAACAGATACGCAGTATTTT. This sequence joins TRBV28 and TRBJ2-3; 7 bases line up with TRBD1. In germline, CDR1 is MDHEN, CDR2 SYDVKM. The CDR3 is made up of 13 amino acids. V shed 7 bases, J shed 3 bases, and the junction held 4 bases outside the gene matches.

This clonotype was detected ten times or more. This sequence joins TRBV30 and TRBJ2-7, with a tentative D call TRBD1 (7 bases). V was pared by 2 bases and J by 1 base, with 15 bases between. The CDR3 spans 15 residues. Germline values: CDR1 GTSNPN, CDR2 SVGIG (reference sequence). CDR3 nucleotides: TGTGCCTGGAGTACCTCGGCAGGGGGGTCCTACGAGCAGTACTTC. Encoded protein: CAWSTSAGGSYEQYF.

The CDR3 sequence is CASSQARQVTNEKLFF. Here the CDR3 DNA reads TGTGCCAGCAGCCAGGCCCGCCAGGTCACTAATGAAAAACTGTTTTTT. The V and J genes are TRBV4-2 and TRBJ1-4; D not resolved. The V end lost 3 bases, the J end lost 2 bases, and 13 bases lay between the germline ends. CDR1 LGHNA and CDR2 YNFKEQ come from the germline V gene. CDR3 size: 16 residues.

In this sample, this clonotype turned up a few times. The V and J genes are TRBV10-1 and TRBJ2-3; D gene ambiguous. The CDR3 runs to 15 residues. Germline CDR1 and CDR2: WNHNN and SYGVQD (reference sequence). V was cut by 0 bases and J by 5 bases, with 12 bases left in between. The CDR3 loop reads CASSESSPQLDTQYF. CDR3 nucleotide sequence: TGCGCCAGCAGTGAGTCTTCCCCCCAACTAGATACGCAGTATTTT.

This clonotype turned up a few times. The gene calls are TRBV27 and TRBJ2-3, with 8 bases lining up with TRBD2. This CDR3 is 14 amino acids long. V trimming: 5 bases; J trimming: 4 bases; junction bases outside the gene matches: 5. Looked up from germline, CDR1 is MNHEY and CDR2 is SMNVEV (reference sequence). The CDR3 loop is CASSPIAGSDTQYF. In DNA form, the CDR3 reads TGTGCCAGCAGTCCCATAGCGGGATCAGATACGCAGTATTTT.

This clonotype was counted at least ten times. The V and J genes are TRBV12-5 and TRBJ1-1, with D possibly being TRBD1 (5 bases). The V end was cut by 6 bases, the J end by 11 bases, with 16 bases between. The V gene's germline CDR1 is LGHNT and CDR2 FRNRAP. This CDR3 is built from 12 residues. CDR3 nucleotides: TGTGCTAGTGGCCCAGGGTTCCTTGGCGCTTTCTTT. This gives the protein CASGPGFLGAFF.

V usage is TRBV5-4 and J usage is TRBJ2-1; TRBD1 aligns across 12 bases. Germline V gene sequence: CDR1 SGHNT, CDR2 YYREEE (reference sequence). This CDR3 comprises 17 residues. Trimming cost V 4 bases and J 3 bases; bases outside gene matches: 8. The CDR3 loop is CASSVGTGGSIYNEQFF. CDR3 sequence (DNA): TGTGCCAGCAGCGTCGGGACAGGGGGCAGTATCTACAATGAGCAGTTCTTC.

This clonotype was observed a handful of times. The chain carries TRBV28 and TRBJ2-7; TRBD2 aligns across 7 bases. Germline V gives CDR1 MDHEN, CDR2 SYDVKM. This CDR3 is built from 13 residues. Trimming removed 6 bases from V and 3 bases from J; junction bases left unmatched: 5. The CDR3 loop is CASSHGRSYEQYF. The CDR3 DNA is TGTGCCAGCAGCCACGGGAGGAGCTACGAGCAGTACTTC.

This clonotype was picked up many times. V gene TRBV5-6 combines with J gene TRBJ2-7, with D unclear. CDR1 is SGHDT, CDR2 YYEEEE, per germline. CDR3 size: 14 residues. Trimming stripped 2 bases from V and 3 bases from J, with 12 bases between. The CDR3 bases are TGTGCCAGCAGCTTTGCAGGAATGAACTACGAGCAGTACTTC. Amino acid sequence: CASSFAGMNYEQYF.

The V call is TRBV7-9, the J call TRBJ2-1, with a tentative D call TRBD2 (5 bases). The V end lost 5 bases, the J end lost 3 bases, and 14 bases lay between the germline ends. The CDR3 has 15 amino acids. Germline loops: CDR1 SEHNR, CDR2 FQNEAQ (reference sequence). CDR3 sequence: CASSPSGDRYNEQFF. In DNA form, the CDR3 reads TGTGCCAGCAGCCCCAGCGGAGACCGCTACAATGAGCAGTTCTTC. The full variable domain, completed using reference TRBV7-9 and TRBJ2-1, is DTGVSQNPRHKITKRGQNVTFRCDPISEHNRLYWYRQTLGQGPEFLTYFQNEAQLEKSRLLSDRFSAERPKGSFSTLEIQRTEQGDSAMYLCASSPSGDRYNEQFFGPGTRLTVL.

This clonotype was seen many times. The chain is built from TRBV12-3 or TRBV12-4 and TRBJ1-1; 7 bases fit TRBD1. The CDR3 spans 13 residues. J lost 6 bases, V lost 5 bases, and 6 bases had no gene match. CDR3: CASSLFTGAEAFF. The CDR3 DNA sequence: TGTGCCAGCAGTCTATTTACAGGGGCTGAAGCTTTCTTT.

This rearrangement joins TRBV4-3 to TRBJ2-7; no reliable D call. Between the trimmed V and J ends, which lost 0 bases and 1 base, there was a span of 7 bases. CDR3 size: 14 residues. From germline, CDR1 is LGHNA and CDR2 YSLEER. CDR3: CASSQDEASYEQYF. CDR3 in DNA: TGCGCCAGCAGCCAAGATGAGGCGTCCTACGAGCAGTACTTC.

This clonotype was seen ten or more times. The rearrangement uses TRBV20-1 and TRBJ2-1; TRBD2 matches at 11 bases. CDR1 is DFQATT and CDR2 is SNEGSKA in the germline V gene (reference sequence). There are 13 residues in the CDR3. The V and J ends lost 5 bases and 4 bases, in that order; junction bases with no gene match: 1. The CDR3 sequence: CSARTSGYNEQFF. The CDR3 DNA sequence: TGCAGTGCTCGGACTAGCGGGTACAATGAGCAGTTCTTC.

The rearrangement uses TRBV12-3 or TRBV12-4 and TRBJ2-5; D possibly matches TRBD1 or TRBD2 (5 bases each). Trimming took 5 bases from V and 4 from J, leaving 14 bases between them. The CDR3 runs 14 residues. Here the CDR3 reads CASSATGPGETQYF. Here the CDR3 DNA reads TGTGCCAGCAGTGCCACGGGGCCAGGAGAGACCCAGTACTTC.

At least ten counts were recorded for this clonotype. The gene calls are TRBV30 and TRBJ1-1; D is unclear. Germline assignment: CDR1 GTSNPN and CDR2 SVGIG (reference sequence). The CDR3 runs to 14 residues. V gave up 3 bases and J gave up 0 bases, with 11 bases separating them. CDR3 sequence: CAWSPPHLNTEAFF. The CDR3 DNA follows: TGTGCCTGGAGCCCCCCTCACCTGAACACTGAAGCTTTCTTT.

The gene calls are TRBV6-5 and TRBJ2-7; no firm D call. Germline CDR1 is MNHEY and CDR2 is SVGAGI. V shed 6 bases and J shed 4 bases, with 16 bases lying between them. This CDR3 has 14 amino acids. The CDR3 DNA is TGTGCCAGCAGCTATCGGGTAGGCCCTTACGAGCAGTACTTC. Translation gives CASSYRVGPYEQYF.